This TCR beta chain was captured in a study of regulatory T cells in long-lasting Graves disease. General study results and limits: The study found persistent patients shared more public clonotypes (2,741) than new patients (about 1,000).

The time point is: newly diagnosed GD, antithyroid drugs for less than 3 months. PBMCs were the source of the RNA used for TCR sequencing. To make TCR beta libraries, researchers used iRepertoire HTBI primers and Arm-PCR of CDR3 regions. One entry per CDR3 protein results from TCRdb running MiXCR on the multiplex PCR reads. The sample includes around 480,000 distinct CDR3 sequences, 15% to 20% of them seen just once. The CDR3 spans 16 residues. Germline CDR1 LNHNV, CDR2 YYDKDF (reference sequence). The trim removed 1 base at V and 4 bases at J, leaving 6 bases unmatched. This clonotype was seen only a few times. What it binds is not known. This same sample was also part of a study on T cells in Graves' hyperthyroidism and ophthalmopathy. This second report adds: Ophthalmopathy and stable hyperthyroidism were told apart by a 13 V-J model.

The TCR comes from a man aged 40-50 years with Graves disease. The V and J genes are TRBV15 and TRBJ2-2, with 7 bases aligning to TRBD1. The specimen was peripheral blood mononuclear cells (PBMCs), collected at new diagnosis, from a patient treated with antithyroid drugs. The DNA of the CDR3 is TGTGCCACCAGCAGAGGAGGACAGGTCTTCACCGGGGAGCTGTTTTTT. Protein: CATSRGGQVFTGELFF.